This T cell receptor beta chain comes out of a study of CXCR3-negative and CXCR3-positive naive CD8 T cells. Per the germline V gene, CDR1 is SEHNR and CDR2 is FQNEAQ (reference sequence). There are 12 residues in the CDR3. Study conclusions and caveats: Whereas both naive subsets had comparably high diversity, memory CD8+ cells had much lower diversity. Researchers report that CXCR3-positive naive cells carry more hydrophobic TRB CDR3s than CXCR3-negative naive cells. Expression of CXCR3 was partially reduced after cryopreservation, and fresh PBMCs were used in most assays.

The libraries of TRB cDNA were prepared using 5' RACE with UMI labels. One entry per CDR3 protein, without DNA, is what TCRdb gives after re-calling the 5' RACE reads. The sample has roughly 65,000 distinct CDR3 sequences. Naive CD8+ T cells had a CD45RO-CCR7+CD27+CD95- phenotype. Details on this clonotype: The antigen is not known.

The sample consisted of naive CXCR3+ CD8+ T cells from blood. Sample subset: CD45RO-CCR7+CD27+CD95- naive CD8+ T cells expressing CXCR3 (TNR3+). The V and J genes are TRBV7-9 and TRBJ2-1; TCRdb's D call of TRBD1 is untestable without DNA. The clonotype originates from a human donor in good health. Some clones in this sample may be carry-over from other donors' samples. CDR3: CASTLQGEEQFF.